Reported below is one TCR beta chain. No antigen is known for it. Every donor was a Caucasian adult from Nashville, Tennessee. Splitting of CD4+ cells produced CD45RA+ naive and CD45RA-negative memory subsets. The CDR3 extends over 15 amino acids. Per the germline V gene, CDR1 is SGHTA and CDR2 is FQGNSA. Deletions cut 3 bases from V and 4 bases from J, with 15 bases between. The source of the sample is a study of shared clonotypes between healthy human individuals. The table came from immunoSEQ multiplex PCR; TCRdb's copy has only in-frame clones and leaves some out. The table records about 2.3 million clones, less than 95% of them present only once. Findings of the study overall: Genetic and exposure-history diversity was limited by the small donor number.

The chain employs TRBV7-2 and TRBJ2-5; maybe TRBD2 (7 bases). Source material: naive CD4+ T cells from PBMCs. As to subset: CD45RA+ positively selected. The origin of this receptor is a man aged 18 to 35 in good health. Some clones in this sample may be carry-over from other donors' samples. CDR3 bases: TGTGCCAGCAGCTTGGGACACGGGAGGACAGAGACCCAGTACTTC. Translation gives CASSLGHGRTETQYF.